The present T cell receptor beta chain was sequenced within a study of CD8 T cells in ankylosing spondylitis (TCRdb year 2017). Study-wide context: To find TCR variants linked to disease, the study profiled T cell receptor beta repertoires in ankylosing spondylitis patients and healthy donors. Peripheral blood was sampled, and synovial fluid was additionally collected from ankylosing spondylitis patients. The whole study cohort included 108 healthy donors and 25 ankylosing spondylitis patients. Paper-wide results and their limitations: Significant enrichment of the disease-linked clones was reported in matched synovial fluid samples from ankylosing spondylitis patients. A TCR beta motif of fewer than 10 highly homologous amino acid variants appeared characteristic of blood from ankylosing spondylitis patients. The disease-linked clones showed a CD8+ phenotype and occurred at relatively low frequencies in peripheral blood. Some motif variants were previously reported in synovial fluid and blood of reactive arthritis patients, suggesting common disease-initiation mechanisms.

A distance of 8 bases separates the germline ends of V and J, which lose 3 bases and 0 bases respectively. Via the germline V gene, CDR1 is SGHVS and CDR2 FQNEAQ. The CDR3, cysteine through phenylalanine, is 15 amino acids long. The only DNA kept is the CDR3, 45 bases in frame from the first base. TCRdb lists the instrument as Illumina HiSeq 2500. Quantitative 5'-RACE with molecular barcodes was used to prepare TCR beta libraries. The authors' analysis ran thus. A new computational method based on a probabilistic model of VDJ rearrangement was used to identify disease-linked TCR variants. In TCRdb, the public reads were trimmed at Q25 with fastp and aligned with MiXCR, with productive beta chains retained. CDR3 protein duplicates are merged, each entry listing the most common genes and DNA. It is TCRdb's table, rather than the study itself, that gives the V and J calls and clone size. The sample yields about 540,000 distinct CDR3 sequences; approximately 11% were counted once. The ten largest clonotypes hold nearly 7% of the sample.

A word on this clonotype: Its antigen remains unidentified. Base qualities were left out, and no much larger clone turns up one base away.

The source is a male donor with ankylosing spondylitis. Sequenced material: blood, either unsorted or a sorted T cell fraction (not recorded which). The receptor chain draws on TRBV7-8 and TRBJ2-2; no D segment can be confidently identified. CDR3 sequence: CASSFRSSNTGELFF. Read as DNA, the sequence is TGTGCCAGCAGCTTTAGAAGTTCGAACACCGGGGAGCTGTTTTTT.